Sequencing of this T cell receptor (beta chain) was carried out in a study of shared clonotypes between healthy human individuals. Study-level information: Every donor yielded three CD4 naive, three CD4 memory, two CD8 naive and one CD8 memory plate.

The authors' processing: Without quality scores, immunoSEQ junctional reads could not be filtered like full-length reads. The method was immunoSEQ multiplex PCR; TCRdb's version includes in-frame clones alone and lacks a portion of them. The D gene and trimming were derived from the DNA, and the V and J assignments and clone size from that table. The table shows 550,000 to 800,000 clones, with around two thirds occurring only once. The length of the CDR3 is 15 residues. Germline V gene data show CDR1 as SGHNT and CDR2 as YYREEE (reference sequence). With 1 base removed from V and 3 bases from J, the gap between germline ends came to 13 bases.

The sample comprised memory CD4+ T cells sorted from blood. The subset denotes: CD45RA-negative fraction. The chain recombines TRBV5-4 with TRBJ1-2; TRBD1 is a possible D gene (5 bases). The sequence derives from a woman in her thirties in good health. The CDR3: CASSLKLGEDYGYTF. Here the CDR3 DNA reads TGTGCCAGCAGCTTGAAGCTGGGGGAGGACTATGGCTACACCTTC.